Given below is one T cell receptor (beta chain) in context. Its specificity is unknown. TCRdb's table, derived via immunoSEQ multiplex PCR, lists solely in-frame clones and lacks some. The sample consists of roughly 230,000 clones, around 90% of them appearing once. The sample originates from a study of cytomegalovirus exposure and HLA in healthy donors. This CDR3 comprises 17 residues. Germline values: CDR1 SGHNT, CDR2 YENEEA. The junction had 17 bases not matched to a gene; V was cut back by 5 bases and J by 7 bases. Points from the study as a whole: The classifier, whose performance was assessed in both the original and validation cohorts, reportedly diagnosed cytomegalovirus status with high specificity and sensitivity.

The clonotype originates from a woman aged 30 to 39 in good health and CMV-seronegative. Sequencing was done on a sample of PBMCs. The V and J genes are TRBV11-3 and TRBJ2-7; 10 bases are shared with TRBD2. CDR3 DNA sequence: TGTGCCAGCAGCCCAAACGGCAGGAGCGGGAGGGCCTGGGAGCAGTACTTC. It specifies CASSPNGRSGRAWEQYF.